This T cell receptor beta chain was captured by sequencing in a study of blood T cell repertoires in COVID-19. Clones were read by immunoSEQ multiplex PCR, and TCRdb kept only the in-frame ones, dropping some. The data hold about 400,000 clones, with roughly 86% observed a single time. Participants' own reports of clinical history determined their cohort assignment. The CDR3 is made up of 13 amino acids. Germline lookup yields CDR1 SGHNT and CDR2 YENEEA. The V and J ends lost 5 bases and 5 bases, in that order; junction bases with no gene match: 5. The chain combines TRBV11-3 with TRBJ2-5, with 7 bases matching TRBD1. This TCR was sampled from a woman aged 25 to 45 who had recovered from COVID-19. Sample: PBMCs or T cells enriched from blood (not recorded which). The CDR3, as DNA: TGTGCCAGCAGCAGGGGACAGCTGGAGACCCAGTACTTC. It translates to CASSRGQLETQYF. Together with reference TRBV11-3 and TRBJ2-5, the CDR3 gives the full variable domain: EAGVVQSPRYKIIEKKQPVAFWCNPISGHNTLYWYLQNLGQGPELLIRYENEEAVDDSQLPKDRFSAERLKGVDSTLKIQPAELGDSAVYLCASSRGQLETQYFGPGTRLLVL.